The 7 T cell receptor beta chains below come from one sample, sequenced in a study of preoperative IRX-2 immunotherapy in early breast cancer. This sample's treatment: preoperative locoregional IRX-2 cytokine immunotherapy. Libraries were prepared by immunoSEQ multiplex PCR; TCRdb keeps only in-frame clonotypes and omits some of them. The sample lists about 98,000 clones, 86% occurring once. The material sequenced was tumor tissue, taken after IRX-2 immunotherapy. The receptors here all came from a human donor with breast cancer.

The chain links TRBV19 to TRBJ1-1; 7 nucleotides agree with TRBD1. The J segment lost 1 base and the V segment lost 4 bases, leaving 6 bases of the junction unmatched. Germline CDR1 LNHDA, CDR2 SQIVND (reference sequence). The CDR3 sequence is 15 residues long. Here the CDR3 DNA reads TGTGCCAGTAGTAGGTGGACAGGCGCGAACACTGAAGCTTTCTTT. Translation: CASSRWTGANTEAFF.

A single count supports this clone. The chain recombines TRBV10-1 with TRBJ1-1, with no clear D. CDR1 and CDR2 from the germline V gene are WNHNN and SYGVQD (reference sequence). The CDR3 has 15 amino acids. With 3 bases removed from V and 0 bases from J, the gap between germline ends came to 11 bases. DNA for the CDR3: TGCGCCAGCAGTGAAGGATCCCGAATGAACACTGAAGCTTTCTTT. Its translation: CASSEGSRMNTEAFF.

The rearrangement joins TRBV11-3 to TRBJ2-1, with TRBD2 matching over 12 bases. This CDR3 spans 16 amino acids. The germline V gene encodes CDR1 SGHNT and CDR2 YENEEA. J was trimmed by 10 bases and V by 4 bases; bases with no gene match: 11. The CDR3 protein is CASSSETSTSGGEQFF. DNA for the CDR3: TGTGCCAGCAGCTCAGAGACCTCTACTAGCGGGGGGGAGCAGTTCTTC.

This clone appeared a few times. The rearrangement joins TRBV11-3 to TRBJ2-7, with 7 nucleotides matching TRBD1. Germline assignment: CDR1 SGHNT and CDR2 YENEEA. V was pared by 3 bases and J by 2 bases, with 4 bases of the junction left unmatched. The CDR3 is 14 residues long. The CDR3 DNA reads as TGTGCCAGCAGCTTTCAGACAGGGACCTACGAGCAGTACTTC. This sequence encodes CASSFQTGTYEQYF.

V and J are TRBV7-8 and TRBJ2-1; D call uncertain. Germline assignment: CDR1 SGHVS and CDR2 FQNEAQ. V shed 5 bases and J shed 5 bases, with 16 bases lying between them. This CDR3 contains 15 residues. CDR3 amino acids: CASSLDGDPNNEQFF. CDR3 sequence (DNA): TGTGCCAGCAGCCTAGACGGCGACCCGAACAATGAGCAGTTCTTC.

The chain is built from TRBV6-8 and TRBJ1-1, with TRBD1 as a possible D gene (6 bases). CDR3 size: 13 residues. The V end lost 7 bases, the J end lost 4 bases, and 13 bases lay between the germline ends. Germline-derived CDR1 and CDR2 are MNHGY and SAAAGT. The CDR3 nucleotides are TGTGCCAGCAAAAGGACAGCGTCCACTGAAGCTTTCTTT. This sequence encodes CASKRTASTEAFF.

The chain couples TRBV10-3 to TRBJ2-2; no firm D call. V lost 2 bases and J 5 bases, leaving 12 bases between the germline ends. CDR1 and CDR2 (germline): ENHRY, SYGVKD. The CDR3 is made up of 15 amino acids. Written as DNA, the CDR3 is TGTGCCATCAGTGAGACCACGGTCAGTACCGGGGAGCTGTTTTTT. Protein sequence: CAISETTVSTGELFF.